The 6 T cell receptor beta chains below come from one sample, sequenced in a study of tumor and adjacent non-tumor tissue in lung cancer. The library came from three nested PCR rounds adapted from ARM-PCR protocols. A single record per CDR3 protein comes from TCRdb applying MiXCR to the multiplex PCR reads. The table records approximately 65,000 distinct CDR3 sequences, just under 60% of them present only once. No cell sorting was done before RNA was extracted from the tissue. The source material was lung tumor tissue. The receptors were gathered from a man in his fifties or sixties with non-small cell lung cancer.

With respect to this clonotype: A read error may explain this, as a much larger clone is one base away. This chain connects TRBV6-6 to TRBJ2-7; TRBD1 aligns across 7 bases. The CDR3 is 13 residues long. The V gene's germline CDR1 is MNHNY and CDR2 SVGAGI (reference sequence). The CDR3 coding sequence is TGTGTCAGCAGTTACGGACAGGCCTACGAGCAGTACTTC. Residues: CVSSYGQAYEQYF.

The CDR3 spells CALTVYTGELFF. CDR3 in DNA: TGTGCCTTGACAGTCTACACCGGGGAGCTGTTTTTT. The chain has TRBV30 and TRBJ2-2; a weak D match, TRBD1 (5 bases). The CDR3 runs to 12 residues. Trimming cost V 7 bases and J 3 bases, with 9 bases left between them. Germline assignment: CDR1 GTSNPN and CDR2 SVGIG (reference sequence).

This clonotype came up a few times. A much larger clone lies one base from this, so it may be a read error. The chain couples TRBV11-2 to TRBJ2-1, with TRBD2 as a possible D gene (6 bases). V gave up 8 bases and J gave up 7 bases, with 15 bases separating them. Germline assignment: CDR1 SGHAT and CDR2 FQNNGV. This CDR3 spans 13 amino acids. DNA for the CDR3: TGTGCCAGCGGCTGTAGGAGGGGAAATGAGCAGTTCTTC. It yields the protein CASGCRRGNEQFF.

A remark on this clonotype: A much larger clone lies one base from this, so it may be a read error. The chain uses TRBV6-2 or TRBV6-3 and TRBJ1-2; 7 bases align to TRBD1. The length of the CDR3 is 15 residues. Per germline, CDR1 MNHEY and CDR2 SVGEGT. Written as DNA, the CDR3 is TGTGCCAGCAGAGCATCCCTAGGGACAGTCCATGGCTGCACCTTC. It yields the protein CASRASLGTVHGCTF.

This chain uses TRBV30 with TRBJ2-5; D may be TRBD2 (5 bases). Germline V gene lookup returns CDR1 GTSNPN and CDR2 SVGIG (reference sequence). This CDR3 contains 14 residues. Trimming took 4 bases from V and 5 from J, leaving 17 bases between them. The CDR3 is CAWTTRRRRETQYF. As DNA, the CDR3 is TGTGCCTGGACAACCAGGAGGCGGCGGGAGACCCAGTACTTC.

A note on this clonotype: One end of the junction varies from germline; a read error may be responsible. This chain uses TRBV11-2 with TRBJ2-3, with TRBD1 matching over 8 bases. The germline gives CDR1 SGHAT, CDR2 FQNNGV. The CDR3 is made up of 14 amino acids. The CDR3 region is CVSSKPGQADTQYF. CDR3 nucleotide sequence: TGTGTCAGCAGCAAACCGGGACAGGCAGATACGCAGTATTTT.